This entry describes one T cell receptor (beta chain). These data are taken from a study of human T cells and chemical hapten exposure. The time point here: patch test 3, about 24 weeks after DPC sensitization. Regarding treatment: therapeutic diphenylcyclopropenone sensitization with weekly scalp DPC. TCRdb re-called the RACE reads with MiXCR, one entry per CDR3 protein. The table includes about 160,000 distinct CDR3 sequences, about 30% detected once. V lost 0 bases and J lost 9, with 12 bases in between. The CDR3 is 14 amino acids. CDR1 is MGHRA, CDR2 YSYEKL, per germline. The TCR comes from a woman aged 18-29 years with alopecia areata. Some clones in this sample may be carry-over from other donors' samples. The genes are TRBV4-1 and TRBJ1-5; D is unclear. Sequencing was performed on whole blood, taken in connection with sensitization to the hapten diphenylcyclopropenone (DPC). CDR3 nucleotide sequence: TGCGCCAGCAGCCAAGATCAGCCTCGGGGGCCCCAGCATTTT. Translated: CASSQDQPRGPQHF.